This T cell receptor (beta chain) is drawn from a study of metastatic and nonmetastatic thyroid tumors. Whole-study context: Repertoires from blood and tumor or nodule tissue of malignant and benign thyroid patients were compared. Study findings and constraints: Reportedly, malignant thyroid tumors had significantly higher TCR beta diversity than benign nodules, in blood and tumor.

CDR3 length equals 15 residues. J lost 5 bases, V lost 6 bases, and 13 bases had no gene match. Germline assignment: CDR1 DFQATT and CDR2 SNEGSKA (reference sequence). This clone has a count of ten or more. Its antigen is currently unknown. Other DNA sequences in this sample translate to the same CDR3. Thyroid surgery took place with no prior treatment in any patient. In the study's own analysis: Between-group CDR3 differences, defined by clinicopathological status, yielded a distant-metastasis classifier for papillary thyroid cancer. From the PCR reads, TCRdb re-called clones with MiXCR. Clone size and V and J calls follow TCRdb, not the original study. The table records about 93,000 clones, roughly 12% of them present only once.

This clonotype was sampled from a female donor with papillary thyroid cancer or a benign thyroid nodule (not recorded which). Some clones in this sample may be carry-over from other donors' samples. The V gene is TRBV20-1, the J gene TRBJ1-2, with 9 bases fitting TRBD1. The material sequenced was blood. CDR3 nucleotide sequence: TGCAGTGCCTACGACCAGGACAGGGGTGATTATGGCTACACCTTC. Translating it yields CSAYDQDRGDYGYTF.